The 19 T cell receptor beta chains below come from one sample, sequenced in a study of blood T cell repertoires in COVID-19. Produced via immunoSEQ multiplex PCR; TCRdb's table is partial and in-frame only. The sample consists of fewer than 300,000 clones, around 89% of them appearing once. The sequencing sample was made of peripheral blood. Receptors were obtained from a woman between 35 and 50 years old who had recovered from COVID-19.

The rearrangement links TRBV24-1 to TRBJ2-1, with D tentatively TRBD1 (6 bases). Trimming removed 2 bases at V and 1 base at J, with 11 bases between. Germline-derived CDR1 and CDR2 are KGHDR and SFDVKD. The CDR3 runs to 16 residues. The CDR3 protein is CATSDSGAWSYNEQFF. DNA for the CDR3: TGTGCCACCAGTGATTCAGGGGCGTGGTCCTACAATGAGCAGTTCTTC.

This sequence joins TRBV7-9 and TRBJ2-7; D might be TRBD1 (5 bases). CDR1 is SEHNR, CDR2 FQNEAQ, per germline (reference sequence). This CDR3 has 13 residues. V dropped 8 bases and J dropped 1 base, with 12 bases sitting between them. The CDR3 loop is CASHLGDSYEQYF. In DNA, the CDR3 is TGTGCCAGCCATTTAGGGGATTCCTACGAGCAGTACTTC.

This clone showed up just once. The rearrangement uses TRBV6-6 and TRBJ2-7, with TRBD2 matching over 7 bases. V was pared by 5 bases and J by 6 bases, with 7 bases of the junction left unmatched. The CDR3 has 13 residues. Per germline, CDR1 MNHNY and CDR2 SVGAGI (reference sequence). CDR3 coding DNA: TGTGCCAGCAGTGGAAGCCCGGGGGGCGAGCAGTACTTC. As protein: CASSGSPGGEQYF.

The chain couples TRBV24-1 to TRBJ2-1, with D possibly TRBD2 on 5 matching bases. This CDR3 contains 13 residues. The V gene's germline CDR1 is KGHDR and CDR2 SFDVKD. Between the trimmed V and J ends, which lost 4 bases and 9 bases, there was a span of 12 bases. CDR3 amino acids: CATSDPGFREQFF. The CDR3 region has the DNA TGTGCCACCAGTGACCCGGGGTTCCGTGAGCAGTTCTTC.

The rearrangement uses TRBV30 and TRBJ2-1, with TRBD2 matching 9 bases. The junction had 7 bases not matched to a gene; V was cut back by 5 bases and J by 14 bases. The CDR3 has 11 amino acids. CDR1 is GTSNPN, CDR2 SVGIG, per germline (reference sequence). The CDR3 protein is CAWGPGLAKFF. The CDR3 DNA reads TGTGCCTGGGGCCCGGGACTAGCCAAGTTCTTC.

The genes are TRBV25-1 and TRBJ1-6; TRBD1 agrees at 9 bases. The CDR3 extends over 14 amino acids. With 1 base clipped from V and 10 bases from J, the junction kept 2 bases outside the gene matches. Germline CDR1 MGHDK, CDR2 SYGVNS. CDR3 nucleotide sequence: TGTGCCAGCAGTGAATTGGGGACAGGGTCACCCCTCCACTTT. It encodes CASSELGTGSPLHF. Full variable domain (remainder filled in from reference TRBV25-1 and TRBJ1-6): EADIYQTPRYLVIGTGKKITLECSQTMGHDKMYWYQQDPGMELHLIHYSYGVNSTEKGDLSSESTVSRIRTEHFPLTLESARPSHTSQYLCASSELGTGSPLHFGNGTRLTVT.

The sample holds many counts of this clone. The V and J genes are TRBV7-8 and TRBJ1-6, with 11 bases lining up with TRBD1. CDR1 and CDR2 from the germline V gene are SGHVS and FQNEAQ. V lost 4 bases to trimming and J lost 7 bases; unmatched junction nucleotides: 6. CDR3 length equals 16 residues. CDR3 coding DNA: TGTGCCAGCAGCTCCCGGGACAGGGGGTCGAATTCACCCCTCCACTTT. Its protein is CASSSRDRGSNSPLHF.

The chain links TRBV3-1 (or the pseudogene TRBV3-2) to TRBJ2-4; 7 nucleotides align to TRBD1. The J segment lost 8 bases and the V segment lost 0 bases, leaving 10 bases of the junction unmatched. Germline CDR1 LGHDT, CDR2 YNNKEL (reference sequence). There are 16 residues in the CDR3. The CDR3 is CASSQEGRQGGDIQYF. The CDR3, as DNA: TGTGCCAGCAGCCAAGAGGGCCGACAGGGTGGGGACATTCAGTACTTC.

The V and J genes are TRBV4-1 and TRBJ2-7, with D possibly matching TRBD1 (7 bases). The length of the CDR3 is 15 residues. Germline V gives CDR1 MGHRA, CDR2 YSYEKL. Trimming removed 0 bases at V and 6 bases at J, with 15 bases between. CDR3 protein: CASSQDGRGAFEQYF. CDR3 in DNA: TGCGCCAGCAGCCAAGATGGCAGGGGGGCATTCGAGCAGTACTTC.

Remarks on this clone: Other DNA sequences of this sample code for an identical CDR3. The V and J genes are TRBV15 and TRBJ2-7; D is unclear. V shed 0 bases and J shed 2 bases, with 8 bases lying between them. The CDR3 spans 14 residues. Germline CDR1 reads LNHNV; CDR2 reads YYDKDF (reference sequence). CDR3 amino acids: CATSRDRGPYEQYF. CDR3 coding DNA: TGTGCCACCAGCAGAGATCGTGGCCCCTACGAGCAGTACTTC.

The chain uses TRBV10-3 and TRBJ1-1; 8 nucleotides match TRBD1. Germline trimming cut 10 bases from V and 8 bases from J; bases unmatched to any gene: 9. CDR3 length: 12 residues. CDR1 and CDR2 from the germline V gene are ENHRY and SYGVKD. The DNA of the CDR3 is TGTGCCACCACCCAGGGGGCAGCGGAAGCTTTCTTT. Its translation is CATTQGAAEAFF.

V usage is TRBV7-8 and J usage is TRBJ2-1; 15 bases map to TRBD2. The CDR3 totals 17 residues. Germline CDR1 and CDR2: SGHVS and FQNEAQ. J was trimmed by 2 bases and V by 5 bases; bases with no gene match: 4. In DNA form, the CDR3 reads TGTGCCAGCAGCCCACGGACTAGCGGGAGGGCCTACAATGAGCAGTTCTTC. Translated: CASSPRTSGRAYNEQFF.

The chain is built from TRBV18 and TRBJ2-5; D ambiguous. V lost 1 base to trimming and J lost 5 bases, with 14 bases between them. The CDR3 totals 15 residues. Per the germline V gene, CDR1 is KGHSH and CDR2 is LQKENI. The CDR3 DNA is TGTGCCAGCTCACCACGTCCCTCGCCCAGGGAGACCCAGTACTTC. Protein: CASSPRPSPRETQYF.

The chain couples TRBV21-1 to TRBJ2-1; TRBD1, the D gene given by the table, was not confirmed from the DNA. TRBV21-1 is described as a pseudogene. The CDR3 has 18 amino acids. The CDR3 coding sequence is TGTGCCAGCAGCAAAGCCCACCCACTAGGGGGCTCCTACAATGAGCAGTTCTTC. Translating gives CASSKAHPLGGSYNEQFF.

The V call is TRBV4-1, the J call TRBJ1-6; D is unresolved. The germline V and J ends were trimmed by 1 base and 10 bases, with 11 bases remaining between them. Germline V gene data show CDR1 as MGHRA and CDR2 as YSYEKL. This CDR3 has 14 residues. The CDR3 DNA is TGCGCCAGCAGCCAAGGGCGGGGTTTGTCACCCCTCCACTTT. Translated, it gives CASSQGRGLSPLHF.

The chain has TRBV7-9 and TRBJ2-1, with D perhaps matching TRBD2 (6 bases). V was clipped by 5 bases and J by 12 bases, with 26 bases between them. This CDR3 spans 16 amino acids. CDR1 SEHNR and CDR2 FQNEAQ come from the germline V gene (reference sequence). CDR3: CASSAPGLKVGYGQFF. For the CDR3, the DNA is TGTGCCAGCAGCGCGCCGGGACTGAAGGTGGGGTATGGGCAGTTCTTC.

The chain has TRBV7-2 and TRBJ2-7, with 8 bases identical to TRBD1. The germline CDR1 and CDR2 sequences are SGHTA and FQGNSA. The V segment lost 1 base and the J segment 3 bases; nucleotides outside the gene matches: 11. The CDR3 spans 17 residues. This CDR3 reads CASSLGAPSGGGYEQYF. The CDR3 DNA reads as TGTGCCAGCAGCTTAGGAGCGCCCTCAGGGGGCGGCTACGAGCAGTACTTC. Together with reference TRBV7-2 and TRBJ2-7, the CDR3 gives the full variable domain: GAGVSQSPSNKVTEKGKDVELRCDPISGHTALYWYRQSLGQGLEFLIYFQGNSAPDKSGLPSDRFSAERTGGSVSTLTIQRTQQEDSAVYLCASSLGAPSGGGYEQYFGPGTRLTVT.

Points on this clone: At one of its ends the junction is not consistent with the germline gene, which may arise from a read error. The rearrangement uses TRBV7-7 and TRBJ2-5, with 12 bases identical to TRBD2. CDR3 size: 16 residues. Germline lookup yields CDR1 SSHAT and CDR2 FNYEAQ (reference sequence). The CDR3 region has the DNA TGTGCTAGCAGCCGCCAACTAGCGGGAGGTGGGGAGACCCAGTACTTC. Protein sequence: CASSRQLAGGGETQYF.

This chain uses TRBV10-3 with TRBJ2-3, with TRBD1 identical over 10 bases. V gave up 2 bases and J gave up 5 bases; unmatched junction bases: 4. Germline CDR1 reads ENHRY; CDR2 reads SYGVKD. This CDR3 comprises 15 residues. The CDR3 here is CAISETGQGGDTQYF. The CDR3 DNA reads TGTGCCATCAGTGAGACCGGACAGGGGGGAGATACGCAGTATTTT.